These 10 T cell receptor beta chains share one sample of origin, sequenced in a study of patients and donors after allogeneic stem cell transplantation. One entry per CDR3 protein results from TCRdb running MiXCR on the RT-PCR reads. The table includes some 960,000 distinct CDR3 sequences, over 15% detected once. Sequencing input: blood, either unsorted or a sorted T cell fraction (not recorded which). The receptors here all came from a human donor who was either an allogeneic HSCT recipient or a stem cell or donor lymphocyte infusion donor (not recorded which). It is not recorded whose cells these are; they may come from a transplant donor.

This clonotype was counted only a few times. Its ends do not fully match the called genes, so a read error is possible. This chain links TRBV11-2 with TRBJ2-2, with TRBD1 identical over 7 bases. Germline V gives CDR1 SGHAT, CDR2 FQNNGV. CDR3 size: 14 residues. The CDR3 nucleotides are TGTGCCAGCAACTTACAGGGGATCACCGGGGAGCTGTTTTTT. Residues: CASNLQGITGELFF.

This clonotype was seen a handful of times. The V and J genes are TRBV9 and TRBJ2-7; 9 bases agree with TRBD2. Germline loops: CDR1 SGDLS, CDR2 YYNGEE. This CDR3 has 14 amino acids. J was trimmed by 2 bases and V by 6 bases; bases with no gene match: 6. CDR3 DNA sequence: TGTGCCAGCATCAAAAGCGGGGGGCCCTACGAGCAGTACTTC. Encoded protein: CASIKSGGPYEQYF.

This clonotype was seen a handful of times. The V gene is TRBV20-1, the J gene TRBJ2-7, with 11 bases identical to TRBD2. The CDR3 is 14 amino acids. Germline CDR1 is DFQATT and CDR2 is SNEGSKA (reference sequence). After removal of 2 bases from V and 4 bases from J, the junction contained 4 bases not matched to a gene. CDR3 nucleotides: TGCAGTGCTAGAACCGGGACTAGCGGATACGAGCAGTACTTC. Translating it yields CSARTGTSGYEQYF.

The chain carries TRBV5-1 and TRBJ2-5; 16 bases fit TRBD2. Germline CDR1 SGHRS, CDR2 YFSETQ. The CDR3 extends over 18 amino acids. The J segment lost 5 bases and the V segment lost 3 bases, leaving 10 bases of the junction unmatched. The CDR3 protein is CASSSTGLAGGPGETQYF. As DNA, the CDR3 is TGCGCCAGCAGCTCAACGGGACTAGCGGGGGGGCCAGGGGAGACCCAGTACTTC.

This clonotype came up many times. The chain is built from TRBV7-2 and TRBJ2-3, with TRBD2 matching 13 bases. Germline lookup yields CDR1 SGHTA and CDR2 FQGNSA. Germline trimming cut 4 bases from V and 3 bases from J; bases unmatched to any gene: 4. CDR3 length equals 16 residues. CDR3 DNA sequence: TGTGCCAGCAGCTCCCGACTAGCGGGGGGTACAGATACGCAGTATTTT. It is translated as CASSSRLAGGTDTQYF.

In its sample, this clonotype was seen a few times. CDR3 amino acids: CASSEGQLSTDTQYF. In DNA form, the CDR3 reads TGTGCCAGCAGTGAAGGACAGCTTAGCACAGATACGCAGTATTTT. The chain carries TRBV2 and TRBJ2-3; D may be TRBD1 (5 bases). The CDR3 consists of 15 residues. With 1 base removed from V and 0 bases from J, the gap between germline ends came to 8 bases. In germline, CDR1 is SNHLY, CDR2 FYNNEI.

There are a few counts of this clonotype. The chain employs TRBV5-1 and TRBJ2-1, with 12 nucleotides matching TRBD2. The CDR3 contains 13 residues. CDR1 is SGHRS, CDR2 YFSETQ, per germline. V shed 3 bases, J shed 15 bases, and the junction held 7 bases outside the gene matches. The CDR3 spells CASSSTSGSSWFF. As DNA, the CDR3 is TGCGCCAGCAGCTCGACTAGCGGGAGTTCTTGGTTCTTC.

There are a few counts of this clonotype. The J gene is TRBJ2-1, the V gene TRBV6-2 or TRBV6-3; D unresolved. The V end was cut by 5 bases, the J end by 2 bases, with 16 bases between. The CDR3 is 16 amino acids. Germline V gives CDR1 MNHEY, CDR2 SVGEGT. The CDR3 loop is CASSPHLSITYNEQFF. The DNA for the CDR3 is TGTGCCAGCAGTCCCCACTTGAGCATCACCTACAATGAGCAGTTCTTC.

This clonotype was found a few times. CDR3 residues: CASSLAEVLTSYGYTF. DNA of the CDR3: TGTGCCAGCAGCTTAGCGGAGGTCTTAACCAGCTATGGCTACACCTTC. The gene calls are TRBV7-6 and TRBJ1-2, with D hard to call. V lost 0 bases and J 4 bases, leaving 15 bases between the germline ends. The CDR3 is made up of 16 amino acids. Per the germline V gene, CDR1 is SGHVS and CDR2 is FNYEAQ.

This clonotype appeared a few times. DNA of the CDR3: TGTGCCAGCAGCCTCTTAGCGGGGTCGACCACAGATACGCAGTATTTT. Protein: CASSLLAGSTTDTQYF. The chain couples TRBV7-2 to TRBJ2-3; TRBD2 matches at 8 bases. CDR1 is SGHTA, CDR2 FQGNSA, per germline. V shed 5 bases and J 2 bases; nucleotides not matched to a gene: 9. This CDR3 region has 16 residues.